The source of this T cell receptor beta chain is a study of T cell repertoires in cytomegalovirus infection. This CDR3 spans 16 amino acids. Deletions cut 0 bases from V and 8 bases from J, with 20 bases between. Germline lookup yields CDR1 DFQATT and CDR2 SNEGSKA (reference sequence). Of note for this clonotype: Its antigen is currently unknown.

TCRdb recomputed calls from the reads with MiXCR, one row per CDR3 protein. The data hold roughly 500,000 distinct CDR3 sequences, with 25% to 35% observed a single time. The chain joins TRBV20-1 to TRBJ2-1; D is perhaps TRBD1 or TRBD2 (5 bases each). This TCR was sampled from a human donor in good health (CMV status not recorded). Some clones in this sample may be carry-over from other donors' samples. The sequencing used cultured PBMCs, collected from culture after CMV antigen stimulation. The CDR3 DNA sequence: TGCAGTGCTAGAGATCGTGGGACCTTCCTTGGGGATGAGCAGTTCTTC. Translating gives CSARDRGTFLGDEQFF.